The present T cell receptor (beta chain) was sequenced within a study of a mutant IDH1 vaccine in newly diagnosed glioma. Looking at the study overall: Radiotherapy alone preceded vaccination by 4-6 weeks; alternatively, vaccination started with temozolomide cycles. Patients' prior therapy spanned radiotherapy, temozolomide, or both; most underwent both. Study-wide results and limits: Among top peripheral T cell clonotypes, changes seemed unrelated to pseudoprogression.

Trimming took 0 bases from V and 7 from J; bases not matched to a gene: 6. The CDR3 contains 14 residues. Germline CDR1 GTSNPN, CDR2 SVGIG (reference sequence). As for time point: week 35, safety follow-up. Doses of 300 ug of mutant IDH1 20-mer peptide were given with topical imiquimod. Each astrocytoma in the donors was new, WHO grade 3 or 4, IDH1-mutant and ATRX-lost. Produced via immunoSEQ multiplex PCR; TCRdb's table is partial and in-frame only. The sample has tens of thousands of clones; approximately 80% are singletons. A note on this clone: What it recognizes is unknown.

The sequence derives from a middle-aged woman with glioma. Sequencing was performed on PBMCs, taken from a glioma patient whose treatment included an IDH1 peptide vaccine. The chain uses TRBV30 and TRBJ2-1; 7 nucleotides line up with TRBD1. The CDR3 coding sequence is TGTGCCTGGAGTGTAAAGGGGGCGCGGAATGAGCAGTTCTTC. Translated: CAWSVKGARNEQFF.